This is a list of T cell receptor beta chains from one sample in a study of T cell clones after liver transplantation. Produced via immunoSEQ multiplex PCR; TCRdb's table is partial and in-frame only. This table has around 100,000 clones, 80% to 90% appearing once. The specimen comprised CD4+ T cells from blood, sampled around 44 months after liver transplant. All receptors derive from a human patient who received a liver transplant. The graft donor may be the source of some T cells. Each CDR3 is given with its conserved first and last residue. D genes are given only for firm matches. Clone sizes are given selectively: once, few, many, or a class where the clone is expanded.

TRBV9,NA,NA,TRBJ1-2,TGTGCCAGCAGCGTAGGTGCTGGAGGGGCCTATGGCTACACCTTC,CASSVGAGGAYGYTF
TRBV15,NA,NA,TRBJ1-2,TGTGCCACCAGCAGTAACCCCTACCCTGGTGATCACACCTTC,CATSSNPYPGDHTF
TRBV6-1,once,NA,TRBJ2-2,TGTGCCAGCAGTGTGGGCAGTAACACCGGGGAGCTGTTTTTT,CASSVGSNTGELFF
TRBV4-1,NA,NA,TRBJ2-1,TGCGCCAGCAGCCAGATCGGGCGGGACCCTGAGCAGTTCTTC,CASSQIGRDPEQFF
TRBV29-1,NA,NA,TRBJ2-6,TGCAGCGCGGGGACGGGCAGTGGGGCCAACGTCCTGACTTTC,CSAGTGSGANVLTF
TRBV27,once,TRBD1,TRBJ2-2,TGTGCCAGCGGGAGACAGGGGACGAACACCGGGGAGCTGTTTTTT,CASGRQGTNTGELFF
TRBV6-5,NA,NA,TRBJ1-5,TGTGCCAGCGCCCCATCGGGGGGCCTCAATCAGCCCCAGCATTTT,CASAPSGGLNQPQHF
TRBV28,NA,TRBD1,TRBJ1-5,TGTGCCAGCAGTTCCCCGACAGGGAGCCATCAGCCCCAGCATTTT,CASSSPTGSHQPQHF
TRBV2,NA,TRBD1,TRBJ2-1,TGTGCCAGCAGTTACGGGACAGAATACAATGAGCAGTTCTTC,CASSYGTEYNEQFF
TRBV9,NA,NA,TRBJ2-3,TGTGCCAGCAGCGTAGGACAGTTCACAGATACGCAGTATTTT,CASSVGQFTDTQYF
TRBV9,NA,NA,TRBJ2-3,TGTGCCAGCAGCGTAGCCGGGACTCAAGCTAGCACAGATACGCAGTATTTT,CASSVAGTQASTDTQYF
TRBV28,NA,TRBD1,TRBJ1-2,TGTGCCAGCAACCCCGGCGACAGGGGTGACTATGGCTACACCTTC,CASNPGDRGDYGYTF
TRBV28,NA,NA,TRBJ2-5,TGTGCCAGCAGCCCCCCCGTGAGGCGCCAAGAGACCCAGTACTTC,CASSPPVRRQETQYF
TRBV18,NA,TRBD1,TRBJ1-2,TGTGCCAGCTCCCCCAGGGGGCCCACCCCTATCTATGGCTACACCTTC,CASSPRGPTPIYGYTF
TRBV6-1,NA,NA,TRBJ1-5,TGTGCCAGCAGTGACATAGTTCGCAATCAGCCCCAGCATTTT,CASSDIVRNQPQHF
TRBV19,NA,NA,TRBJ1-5,TGTGCCAGTAAGCAGGCTAATCAGCCCCAGCATTTT,CASKQANQPQHF
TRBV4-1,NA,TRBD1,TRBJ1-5,TGCGCCAGCAGCCAAGTCCCGGGACAGACCAATCAGCCCCAGCATTTT,CASSQVPGQTNQPQHF
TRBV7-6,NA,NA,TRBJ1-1,TGTGCCAGCAGCTTAGCGACAAGGGAGTCTTGGAGGGCGGCTGAAGCTTTCTTT,CASSLATRESWRAAEAFF